This T cell receptor (beta chain) is from a study of blood T cell repertoires in COVID-19. Study at large: Sample material is recorded as cDNA or gDNA derived from T cells, B-cell-depleted T cells, or PBMCs.

The CDR3 is 14 amino acids. The trim removed 6 bases at V and 6 bases at J, leaving 5 bases unmatched. CDR1 and CDR2 from the germline V gene are SNHLY and FYNNEI. Methods used by the authors: It was from reference gene primer amplification that nucleated cell counts were estimated. This table comes from immunoSEQ multiplex PCR, and its TCRdb copy is limited to in-frame clones, with some not included. From that table come the V and J calls and clone size; the DNA was used to work out D and trimming. This sample has 45,000 to 65,000 clones, with around 81% found just once. Sequenced: peripheral blood. The sequence came from a woman in her fifties or sixties with acute or convalescent COVID-19. The chain uses TRBV2 and TRBJ1-2; 12 bases align to TRBD1. This CDR3 reads CASSSGQGAHGYTF. CDR3 in DNA: TGTGCCAGCAGCTCGGGACAGGGGGCCCATGGCTACACCTTC.